The text below deals with one T cell receptor (beta chain). It lacks a known antigen. No base quality values were provided; no much bigger clone lies one nucleotide off. The trial excluded patients who had a history of autoimmune disease or who were on systemic immunosuppression. Peripheral blood for TCR sequencing was drawn from every dose cohort at baseline, at cycle 4 day 1 and at cycle 7 day 1. Samples came from an open-label, multicenter, first-in-human phase I dose-escalation trial of ivuxolimab. Adults with locally advanced or metastatic melanoma, renal cell carcinoma, hepatocellular carcinoma or head and neck squamous cell carcinoma were enrolled in the trial. Before TCR sequencing, CD4+ T cells and CD8+ T cells were sorted from peripheral blood as separate populations. These data are taken from a study of OX40 agonist ivuxolimab in advanced cancers. Regarding the study in general: The costimulatory receptor OX40 (CD134) was targeted by ivuxolimab, a fully human IgG2 agonistic monoclonal antibody. A male proportion of around 83% and a mean age of 60 years, ranging from roughly 23 to 80, were recorded for the dose-escalation cohort. Partial responses were achieved by three dose-escalation patients, of whom one had hepatocellular carcinoma and two had cutaneous melanoma. The paper covers the monotherapy dose-escalation part of the phase I ivuxolimab trial, which included N of about 56 patients. Intravenous ivuxolimab was administered to patients every 2 weeks at six dose levels: 0.01, 0.1, 0.3, 1.5, 3 and 10 mg/kg. Peripheral TCRbeta sequencing aimed to test whether ivuxolimab altered TCR sequence diversity and caused clonal T-cell expansion. Prior anti-PD-1, anti-PD-L1 or anti-CTLA-4 therapy was permitted, and checkpoint inhibitors had been received by 30% to 40% of dose-escalation patients. Of the roughly 50 dose-escalation patients, hepatocellular carcinoma was present in approximately 20, melanoma in roughly 15, renal cell carcinoma in 9 and head and neck cancer in 9.

Here is what the overall study found, with its caveats: Which antigens the clonally expanded peripheral T cells were specific for was not determined. After ivuxolimab, CD8+ T cells had more expanded clones than CD4+ T cells on average. Low levels of normalized T-cell clonal expansion were also seen in some nonresponding patients. In partial responders in the 0.1-3.0 mg/kg groups, normalized peripheral clonal expansion was found to be among the lowest, especially among CD8+ T cells. At doses from 0.1 to 3.0 mg/kg, clonal expansion was seen in both CD4+ and CD8+ blood T cells between baseline and week 6.

From cysteine to phenylalanine, the CDR3 is 14 amino acids long. The sequence is cut down to CDR3 DNA, 42 bases in frame from base 1. From V the trimming removes 5 bases and from J it removes 6 bases, while the gene matches leave 6 bases of the junction unaccounted for. The germline V gene (reference sequence) gives CDR1 as LNHNV and CDR2 as YYDKDF. For sequencing of the TCRbeta CDR3 region, genomic DNA was extracted from the sorted cells. TCRbeta CDR3 regions were sequenced using the immunoSEQ Assay. TCRdb holds this immuneACCESS table with in-frame rearrangements only. Some clones are missing; in checked studies, unresolved V genes explain under half, and the rest has no known cause. For this sample there are tens of thousands of clones; roughly 90% appear just once. The top ten hold approximately 1.5% of the sample.

Recombination joined TRBV15 with TRBJ2-2; the central 7 bases match TRBD2. The source of this sequence is an adult with an advanced solid tumor such as melanoma, head and neck, liver or kidney cancer. Material: CD4+ or CD8+ T cells sorted from blood, obtained in a trial of the OX40 agonist ivuxolimab. The nucleotide sequence is TGTGCCACCAGCGCGTCGGGGAGGGCCGGGGAGCTGTTTTTT. Translated, it gives CATSASGRAGELFF.